This T cell receptor (beta chain) was identified in a study of T cells in Graves' hyperthyroidism and ophthalmopathy. Study conclusions and caveats: Ophthalmopathy stood apart from stable hyperthyroidism in a 13 V-J model. Most thyroid clonotypes expanded above 0.001 were also detected in blood.

Amplification of TCR beta CDR3 regions was performed using RNA transcripts as template. The HTBI primer set was used in a first-round RT-PCR of the TCR CDR3. TCRdb passed the multiplex PCR reads through MiXCR, listing each CDR3 protein once. The profile covers hundreds of thousands of distinct CDR3 sequences, with over 11% appearing a single time and 5.5% to 7.5% taken by the ten largest. Ten or more counts support this clonotype. Antigen unknown. The V gene lost 4 bases and the J gene lost 4 bases, with 19 bases spanning the gap. This CDR3 is built from 17 residues. CDR1 and CDR2 from the germline V gene are LNHDA and SQIVND (reference sequence).

The clonotype was recovered from a woman in her thirties with Graves' hyperthyroidism that later progressed to Graves' ophthalmopathy. The chain recombines TRBV19 with TRBJ2-2; a weak D match, TRBD1 (6 bases). What was sequenced was blood. CDR3 region: CASSSLPGQRPTGELFF. The CDR3 DNA is TGTGCCAGTAGTAGCCTCCCCGGACAGAGACCCACCGGGGAGCTGTTTTTT.